These 20 T cell receptor beta chains share one sample of origin, sequenced in a study of OX40 agonist ivuxolimab in advanced cancers. Profiling relied on immunoSEQ multiplex PCR, and the TCRdb table lists in-frame clones only, not all of them. The sample consists of approximately 94,000 clones, about 90% of them appearing once. Here the sequenced sample was CD4+ or CD8+ T cells sorted from blood, taken in a trial of the OX40 agonist ivuxolimab. These receptors originate from an adult with an advanced solid tumor such as melanoma, head and neck, liver or kidney cancer.

The V and J genes are TRBV5-4 and TRBJ1-1; TRBD1 matches at 9 bases. The length of the CDR3 is 15 residues. J gave up 1 base and V 5 bases, and 6 bases lay outside the gene matches. Germline V lookup: CDR1 SGHNT, CDR2 YYREEE (reference sequence). In nucleotides, the CDR3 is TGTGCCAGCAGGGTGGTGACAGGGGGGAACACTGAAGCTTTCTTT. It is translated as CASRVVTGGNTEAFF.

This chain uses TRBV7-9 with TRBJ1-3; D gene uncertain. With 5 bases removed from V and 0 bases from J, the gap between germline ends came to 11 bases. Germline V gives CDR1 SEHNR, CDR2 FQNEAQ (reference sequence). The CDR3 consists of 15 residues. In DNA form, the CDR3 reads TGTGCCAGCAGCCCGGACGGAATCTCTGGAAACACCATATATTTT. It is translated as CASSPDGISGNTIYF.

This rearrangement joins TRBV6-1 to TRBJ2-3, with 8 positions matching TRBD2. The CDR3 is 15 amino acids. Germline V gene sequence: CDR1 MNHNS, CDR2 SASEGT. Unmatched junction bases numbered 6, after V lost 2 bases and J lost 5 bases. The DNA of the CDR3 is TGTGCCAGCAGTGAACTAAGCGGGAGTGGAGATACGCAGTATTTT. Amino acid sequence: CASSELSGSGDTQYF.

Written as DNA, the CDR3 is TGTGCCAGCTCACCATTGACTAGCGGGAACAATGAGCAGTTCTTC. This codes for CASSPLTSGNNEQFF. V is TRBV18 and J is TRBJ2-1; 11 nucleotides line up with TRBD2. The CDR3 spans 15 residues. The germline V gene has CDR1 KGHSH and CDR2 LQKENI. The V and J ends lost 2 bases and 5 bases, in that order; junction bases with no gene match: 2.

The rearrangement links TRBV7-3 to TRBJ2-1; D not resolved. Germline V gene data show CDR1 as SGHTA and CDR2 as FQGTGA. V lost 1 base, J lost 5 bases, and 12 bases lay in between. This CDR3 is built from 15 residues. CDR3 in amino acids: CASSLMAESNNEQFF. The CDR3 bases are TGTGCCAGCAGCTTAATGGCGGAGAGTAACAATGAGCAGTTCTTC.

V usage is TRBV11-2 and J usage is TRBJ2-2, with a tentative D call TRBD2 (5 bases). Germline V gene sequence: CDR1 SGHAT, CDR2 FQNNGV. V shed 3 bases and J shed 6 bases, with 11 bases lying between them. This CDR3 comprises 14 residues. This CDR3 is CASSFTTRAGELFF. CDR3 sequence (DNA): TGTGCCAGCAGCTTCACTACTAGGGCCGGGGAGCTGTTTTTT.

This rearrangement joins TRBV4-1 to TRBJ2-2; 8 bases match TRBD2. There are 15 residues in the CDR3. The V gene end was trimmed by 1 base and the J gene end by 6 bases; junction bases not matched to a gene: 4. From germline, CDR1 is MGHRA and CDR2 YSYEKL. As DNA, the CDR3 is TGCGCCAGCAGCCAAGGGTGGCGGGAGGCCGGGGAGCTGTTTTTT. Residues: CASSQGWREAGELFF.

The genes are TRBV25-1 and TRBJ2-7, with 10 bases identical to TRBD1. This CDR3 is 15 amino acids long. Unmatched junction bases numbered 7, after V lost 6 bases and J lost 2 bases. Germline lookup yields CDR1 MGHDK and CDR2 SYGVNS. This CDR3 reads CASRGVDRGPYEQYF. The CDR3 region has the DNA TGTGCCAGCAGGGGGGTAGACAGGGGGCCCTACGAGCAGTACTTC.

The chain employs TRBV4-1 and TRBJ2-5; D is unclear. The CDR3 has 13 amino acids. CDR1 is MGHRA, CDR2 YSYEKL, per germline. The germline V and J ends were trimmed by 4 bases and 0 bases, with 6 bases remaining between them. The CDR3 bases are TGCGCCAGCAGCCGTCAGTACCAAGAGACCCAGTACTTC. As protein: CASSRQYQETQYF.

This chain joins TRBV4-3 and TRBJ2-3, with 10 bases identical to TRBD2. The length of the CDR3 is 16 residues. The V and J ends lost 4 bases and 4 bases, in that order; junction bases with no gene match: 8. Germline V gene lookup returns CDR1 LGHNA and CDR2 YSLEER. The CDR3 spells CASSLGLADGADTQYF. The CDR3 coding sequence is TGCGCCAGCAGCCTAGGACTAGCGGATGGGGCAGATACGCAGTATTTT.

The V call is TRBV18, the J call TRBJ2-3; TRBD1 or TRBD2 may be the D gene (6 bases each). The germline V and J ends were trimmed by 0 bases and 4 bases, with 14 bases remaining between them. Germline lookup yields CDR1 KGHSH and CDR2 LQKENI. The CDR3 totals 16 residues. The DNA of the CDR3 is TGTGCCAGCTCACCACCGAGGGGGGATGACTCAGATACGCAGTATTTT. This gives the protein CASSPPRGDDSDTQYF.

The V and J genes are TRBV19 and TRBJ2-4, with D possibly matching TRBD1 (6 bases). The germline CDR1 and CDR2 sequences are LNHDA and SQIVND (reference sequence). This CDR3 comprises 11 residues. With 6 bases removed from V and 13 bases from J, the gap between germline ends came to 13 bases. The CDR3 reads CASRIDRQQYF. In DNA form, the CDR3 reads TGTGCCAGTAGGATCGACAGGCAGCAGTACTTC.

V gene TRBV28 combines with J gene TRBJ1-2, with 7 nucleotides matching TRBD1. This CDR3 spans 11 amino acids. The germline CDR1 and CDR2 sequences are MDHEN and SYDVKM. The trim removed 10 bases at V and 7 bases at J, leaving 6 bases unmatched. This chain's CDR3 is CAIDRETGYTF. The CDR3 bases are TGTGCCATCGACAGGGAAACTGGCTACACCTTC.

V usage is TRBV28 and J usage is TRBJ2-2, with 8 positions matching TRBD2. The germline gives CDR1 MDHEN, CDR2 SYDVKM. CDR3 size: 16 residues. The trim removed 8 bases at V and 4 bases at J, leaving 12 bases unmatched. The CDR3 bases are TGTGCCAGCGGAAGGATAGCGGGACTTAGCACCGGGGAGCTGTTTTTT. Protein: CASGRIAGLSTGELFF.

The chain carries TRBV11-2 and TRBJ2-7; the D is unclear. CDR1 is SGHAT, CDR2 FQNNGV, per germline. There are 15 residues in the CDR3. V was clipped by 1 base and J by 3 bases, with 13 bases between them. CDR3 DNA sequence: TGTGCCAGCAGCTTAGTCCGGACGGGTTACTACGAGCAGTACTTC. Translation gives CASSLVRTGYYEQYF.

V gene TRBV10-3 combines with J gene TRBJ2-3; 7 nucleotides match TRBD1. Germline values: CDR1 ENHRY, CDR2 SYGVKD. This CDR3 is built from 15 residues. The trim removed 4 bases at V and 0 bases at J, leaving 4 bases unmatched. CDR3 nucleotides: TGTGCCATCAGTGTAGGGGGCGAAAGCACAGATACGCAGTATTTT. Encoded protein: CAISVGGESTDTQYF.

This sequence joins TRBV28 and TRBJ2-1; 13 nucleotides agree with TRBD2. This CDR3 has 16 amino acids. The germline V gene encodes CDR1 MDHEN and CDR2 SYDVKM. Losses at the gene ends were 2 bases for V and 7 bases for J; bases not matched to a gene: 5. CDR3 DNA: TGTGCCAGCAGTTTAAGTAGGACTAGCGGGAGAAATGAGCAGTTCTTC. Amino acid sequence: CASSLSRTSGRNEQFF.

This clone was seen a single time. V and J are TRBV5-1 and TRBJ2-2, with 9 bases aligning to TRBD1. The ends lost 4 bases at V and 4 bases at J; junction bases unmatched: 2. CDR1 SGHRS and CDR2 YFSETQ come from the germline V gene. CDR3 length equals 14 residues. The CDR3 bases are TGCGCCAGCAGCGGACAGGGGATCACCGGGGAGCTGTTTTTT. Residues: CASSGQGITGELFF.

The V gene is TRBV21-1, the J gene TRBJ2-7. TRBV21-1 is a recognized pseudogene. There are 10 residues in the CDR3. CDR3 coding DNA: TGTGCCAGGATTAACTACGAGCAGTACTTC. Translated, it gives CARINYEQYF.

This chain joins TRBV5-6 and TRBJ2-2; D possibly corresponds to TRBD2 (6 bases). The germline V gene encodes CDR1 SGHDT and CDR2 YYEEEE. Deletions cut 6 bases from V and 3 bases from J, with 12 bases between. This CDR3 contains 14 residues. CDR3 DNA sequence: TGTGCCAGCACCTTTAGCGGCTACACCGGGGAGCTGTTTTTT. This encodes CASTFSGYTGELFF.